These T cell receptor beta chains were read from a single sample in a study of neoadjuvant anti-PD-1 for oral cavity cancer. The method was immunoSEQ multiplex PCR; TCRdb's version includes in-frame clones alone and lacks a portion of them. This sample yields under 85,000 clones, of which approximately 84% are seen a single time; 3% to 3.5% belongs to the top ten. The specimen was PBMCs, collected before nivolumab (anti-PD-1) treatment. The source of these receptors is a person aged 35-79 years with oral cavity squamous cell carcinoma. Both conserved end residues are part of each CDR3. A D gene is named only where the DNA matches it firmly. Only some rows state a clone size, as once, few, many or a class for expanded clones.

j_call,v_call,d_call,clone_size,cdr3_nt,cdr3_aa
TRBJ1-1,TRBV9,NA,NA,TGTGCCAGCAGCGTAGGGGCCGGGATGAACACTGAAGCTTTCTTT,CASSVGAGMNTEAFF
TRBJ1-2,TRBV5-6,TRBD1,NA,TGTGCCAGCAGCTACGGACAGGGGGTTTATGGCTACACCTTC,CASSYGQGVYGYTF
TRBJ2-5,TRBV2,TRBD1,NA,TGTGCCAGCAGCCCGGGACAGGGGGGTGGAGAGACCCAGTACTTC,CASSPGQGGGETQYF
TRBJ1-1,TRBV5-1,NA,NA,TGCGCCAGCAGCTTGGCCACAACTCCAAGTGGCACTGAAGCTTTCTTT,CASSLATTPSGTEAFF
TRBJ2-7,TRBV2,NA,NA,TGTGCCAGTGCTACACCGCAGTACTTC,CASATPQYF
TRBJ1-2,TRBV6-1,NA,few,TGTGCCAGCAGTCTACAGGCTGTCGGCTACACCTTC,CASSLQAVGYTF
TRBJ2-5,TRBV7-2,TRBD1,NA,TGTGCCAGCAGCCAGGGGACAGGCGGGCGGGAGACCCAGTACTTC,CASSQGTGGRETQYF
TRBJ2-3,TRBV11-2,NA,NA,TGTGCCAGCAGCTTAGTACAGACATACACAGATACGCAGTATTTT,CASSLVQTYTDTQYF
TRBJ2-7,TRBV5-6,NA,few,TGTGCCAGCAGCTCTATACAGGGCGAGCAGTACTTC,CASSSIQGEQYF
TRBJ2-3,TRBV9,TRBD2,once,TGTGCCAGCAGCTCAAGGGGTCTAGCGGGGCTCACAGATACGCAGTATTTT,CASSSRGLAGLTDTQYF
TRBJ1-2,TRBV2,NA,NA,TGTGCCAGCAGTGATATGGGCATCGAGGGCTATGGCTACACCTTC,CASSDMGIEGYGYTF
TRBJ2-7,TRBV27,NA,NA,TGTGCCAGCAGTTTATCAGGCCCCGGGGTCTCCTCCTCCTACGAGCAGTACTTC,CASSLSGPGVSSSYEQYF
TRBJ1-1,TRBV4-1,NA,NA,TGCGCCAGCAGCCACCAGGCGGGCGGGTACACTGAAGCTTTCTTT,CASSHQAGGYTEAFF
TRBJ1-3,TRBV25-1,NA,NA,TGTGCCAGCGGAGGCGGTAGCTCTGGAAACACCATATATTTT,CASGGGSSGNTIYF
TRBJ2-2,TRBV6-5,TRBD2,NA,TGTGCCAGCAGGACGACTAGCGGAAGGACCGGGGAGCTGTTTTTT,CASRTTSGRTGELFF
TRBJ2-3,TRBV6-1,NA,NA,TGTGCCAGCAGTGAAATCGTAGCAACAGATACGCAGTATTTT,CASSEIVATDTQYF
TRBJ2-3,TRBV6-6,TRBD2,many,TGTGCCAGCAGTGGGCGGGGGGAGCCAGATACGCAGTATTTT,CASSGRGEPDTQYF
TRBJ1-3,TRBV28,NA,NA,TGTGCCAGCATATTGGGGGCGTTGAGCTCTGGAAACACCATATATTTT,CASILGALSSGNTIYF
TRBJ2-3,TRBV5-1,NA,NA,TGCGCCAGCAGCTTGCCCGCTAGCAAGAGCACAGATACGCAGTATTTT,CASSLPASKSTDTQYF
TRBJ1-5,TRBV27,NA,few,TGTGCCAGCAGTCCCTGGACCGATAGCAATCAGCCCCAGCATTTT,CASSPWTDSNQPQHF
TRBJ1-1,TRBV27,NA,NA,TGTGCCAGTCCTGGTGGGGGCTGGACTGAAGCTTTCTTT,CASPGGGWTEAFF
TRBJ2-5,TRBV11-3,NA,NA,TGTGCCAGCAGCTTAGGCCAGGGTCAAGAGACCCAGTACTTC,CASSLGQGQETQYF
TRBJ2-7,TRBV7-2,NA,few,TGTGCCAGCAGCAGCGGAGGTGGAGTCTACGAGCAGTACTTC,CASSSGGGVYEQYF
TRBJ2-4,TRBV5-1,NA,few,TGCGCCAGCAGCTTGGACAGGGCGGGAAACATTCAGTACTTC,CASSLDRAGNIQYF
TRBJ2-1,TRBV6-1,NA,NA,TGTGCCAGCCTAAGAGGCAGGGGTTGGAATGAGCAGTTCTTC,CASLRGRGWNEQFF
TRBJ2-1,TRBV7-8,NA,NA,TGTGCCAGCAGCTTTCCCGCTTGGGTCGCCTACAATGAGCAGTTCTTC,CASSFPAWVAYNEQFF
TRBJ1-5,TRBV10-3,NA,NA,TGTGCCATCAGTGAGTCAAGGGAGGGTCAGCCCCAGCATTTT,CAISESREGQPQHF
TRBJ2-5,TRBV10-1,TRBD1,NA,TGCGCCAGCGGATCGGACAGGGGACCCCAAGAGACCCAGTACTTC,CASGSDRGPQETQYF